This entry lists 22 T cell receptor beta chains sequenced from one sample in a study of T cells expressing NK-cell markers. Following a re-call of the 5' RACE reads, TCRdb has one entry per CDR3 protein and lacks DNA. The ten top clones account for around 4%, within a sample of 300,000 or so distinct CDR3 sequences. The sample taken for sequencing was blood T cells: a sorted CD56 or NKG2C T cell subset, CD4+ or CD8+ T cells, or bulk PBMC T cells (not recorded which). The receptors shown here come from a woman aged 18-70 years in good health.

The V and J genes are TRBV12-3 or TRBV12-4 and TRBJ1-3; TCRdb's D call, TRBD1, is unchecked because there is no DNA. This CDR3 has 14 amino acids. CDR3 sequence: CASSSGVSGNTIYF.

The chain links TRBV28 to TRBJ2-5; TCRdb selects TRBD2, and the lack of DNA leaves this call unchecked. Germline V gene sequence: CDR1 MDHEN, CDR2 SYDVKM. The CDR3 has 13 amino acids. CDR3 sequence: CASLAGGRETQYF.

Here the CDR3 reads CSAPTSGGNNEQFF. This sequence joins TRBV20-1 and TRBJ2-1; TCRdb lists TRBD2, though no DNA is available to test this call. CDR3 length equals 14 residues. Germline assignment: CDR1 DFQATT and CDR2 SNEGSKA (reference sequence).

CDR3 residues: CASSLTVTNEKLFF. This rearrangement joins TRBV3-1 to TRBJ1-4; there is no DNA to check the TCRdb D call of TRBD1. The CDR3 length is 14 residues. Germline CDR1 reads LGHDT; CDR2 reads YNNKEL (reference sequence).

The rearrangement links TRBV12-3 or TRBV12-4 to TRBJ2-7; TCRdb gives TRBD1 as the D gene, but with no DNA this cannot be confirmed. The CDR3 is 16 residues long. CDR3 loop: CASSLQIGAGVYEQYF.

CDR3 region: CACKGMTEAFF. This rearrangement joins TRBV30 to TRBJ1-1; without DNA, the TCRdb call of TRBD1 cannot be checked. CDR3 length: 11 residues. CDR1 is GTSNPN, CDR2 SVGIG, per germline (reference sequence).

V gene TRBV2 combines with J gene TRBJ1-4; lacking DNA, the TRBD1 call made by TCRdb goes unchecked. The CDR3 consists of 12 residues. Germline CDR1 is SNHLY and CDR2 is FYNNEI. The chain's CDR3 is CASSDGTPKLFF.

The chain employs TRBV11-1 and TRBJ2-2; lacking DNA, the TRBD1 call made by TCRdb goes unchecked. The CDR3 covers 17 residues. Germline V lookup: CDR1 SGHAT, CDR2 FQDESV (reference sequence). CDR3 region: CASRQHRDGIRTGELFF.

The CDR3 reads CASSWGTGRKADTQYF. The rearrangement links TRBV6-5 to TRBJ2-3; there is no DNA to check the TCRdb D call of TRBD1. CDR1 MNHEY and CDR2 SVGAGI come from the germline V gene. The CDR3 totals 16 residues.

This sequence joins TRBV5-1 and TRBJ2-1; TCRdb's D call, TRBD2, is unchecked because there is no DNA. There are 14 residues in the CDR3. From germline, CDR1 is SGHRS and CDR2 YFSETQ. The CDR3: CASSPIGGDNEQFF.

The chain links TRBV9 to TRBJ2-4; TCRdb calls TRBD1, which cannot be checked without DNA. The CDR3 length is 16 residues. The germline gives CDR1 SGDLS, CDR2 YYNGEE. The CDR3 sequence: CASSVAPGGLENIQYF.

The V gene is TRBV7-2, the J gene TRBJ1-1. CDR3 length: 14 residues. The germline CDR1 and CDR2 sequences are SGHTA and FQGNSA. CDR3 sequence reads: CASSLALGNTEAFF. Complete variable domain (other parts from reference TRBV7-2 and TRBJ1-1): GAGVSQSPSNKVTEKGKDVELRCDPISGHTALYWYRQSLGQGLEFLIYFQGNSAPDKSGLPSDRFSAERTGGSVSTLTIQRTQQEDSAVYLCASSLALGNTEAFFGQGTRLTVV.

The J gene is TRBJ2-6, the V gene TRBV5-1. The CDR3 extends over 15 amino acids. CDR1 and CDR2 (germline): SGHRS, YFSETQ. The CDR3 protein is CASSTDGSGANVLTF.

The V and J genes are TRBV6-5 and TRBJ2-1; with no DNA, the TCRdb D assignment of TRBD2 cannot be verified. This CDR3 spans 14 amino acids. Germline CDR1 MNHEY, CDR2 SVGAGI. The CDR3 is CASSYSSGADEQFF.

This chain links TRBV20-1 with TRBJ1-5; the D gene TCRdb calls, TRBD1, cannot be checked with no DNA. Germline CDR1 is DFQATT and CDR2 is SNEGSKA (reference sequence). The CDR3 totals 14 residues. The CDR3 here is CSAIGTGGYQPQHF.

This chain joins TRBV6-1 and TRBJ2-2; TCRdb proposes TRBD2, but this gene call is untestable without DNA. Germline loops: CDR1 MNHNS, CDR2 SASEGT. The CDR3 extends over 15 amino acids. The CDR3 sequence is CAIRRAGGITGELFF.

This chain uses TRBV20-1 with TRBJ2-4; no DNA is available, so the TRBD1 call from TCRdb remains unchecked. This CDR3 region has 15 residues. Per the germline V gene, CDR1 is DFQATT and CDR2 is SNEGSKA (reference sequence). The chain's CDR3 is CSASPGGLAKNIQYF.

The chain couples TRBV15 to TRBJ2-7; TCRdb gives TRBD1 as the D gene, but with no DNA this cannot be confirmed. Germline assignment: CDR1 LNHNV and CDR2 YYDKDF (reference sequence). This CDR3 has 16 residues. The CDR3 protein is CATSRDPTRADYEQYF.

The V call is TRBV18, the J call TRBJ2-7. Germline CDR1 reads KGHSH; CDR2 reads LQKENI. The CDR3 length is 12 residues. The CDR3 sequence is CASSLWTGEQYF.

The gene calls are TRBV4-2 and TRBJ2-1; TCRdb returns TRBD2, unconfirmable since there is no DNA. The CDR3 totals 15 residues. Per the germline V gene, CDR1 is LGHNA and CDR2 is YNFKEQ. This CDR3 reads CASSPTSGSRNEQFF.

The V gene is TRBV5-1, the J gene TRBJ1-2. CDR1 and CDR2 (germline): SGHRS, YFSETQ. This CDR3 region has 13 residues. CDR3 region: CASSSSEPYGYTF.

V and J are TRBV9 and TRBJ1-1; TCRdb lists TRBD1, though no DNA is available to test this call. Germline CDR1 reads SGDLS; CDR2 reads YYNGEE. The CDR3 contains 13 residues. The CDR3 here is CASSALRPGEAFF.